Listed here are 9 T cell receptor beta chains from one sample, sequenced in a study of cytomegalovirus exposure and HLA in healthy donors. The table came from immunoSEQ multiplex PCR; TCRdb's copy has only in-frame clones and leaves some out. The table shows 59,000 or so clones, with approximately 92% occurring only once. The sample comprised PBMCs. Receptors originate from a woman younger than 35 in good health and CMV-seronegative.

This chain joins TRBV2 and TRBJ2-3, with 12 bases lining up with TRBD2. The germline V gene has CDR1 SNHLY and CDR2 FYNNEI. The ends lost 5 bases at V and 3 bases at J; junction bases unmatched: 3. The CDR3 sequence is 15 residues long. CDR3 in amino acids: CASSSSGRVTDTQYF. CDR3 sequence (DNA): TGTGCCAGCAGTTCTAGCGGGAGGGTTACAGATACGCAGTATTTT.

The chain recombines TRBV30 with TRBJ2-3, with TRBD2 matching over 9 bases. The CDR3 runs to 13 residues. V was clipped by 0 bases and J by 5 bases; unmatched bases: 0. Per the germline V gene, CDR1 is GTSNPN and CDR2 is SVGIG (reference sequence). CDR3 protein: CAWSVLAGDTQYF. The CDR3 DNA is TGTGCCTGGAGTGTACTAGCGGGAGATACGCAGTATTTT.

V and J are TRBV7-8 and TRBJ1-4; weak D call: TRBD1 (5 bases). The CDR3 has 15 amino acids. CDR1 is SGHVS and CDR2 is FQNEAQ in the germline V gene. V was shortened by 0 bases and J by 0 bases, with 5 bases between the two germline ends. In DNA, the CDR3 is TGTGCCAGCAGCTTAGCCAGGGCAACTAATGAAAAACTGTTTTTT. Its protein product is CASSLARATNEKLFF. Full variable domain (rest looked up from reference TRBV7-8 and TRBJ1-4): GAGVSQSPRYKVAKRGQDVALRCDPISGHVSLFWYQQALGQGPEFLTYFQNEAQLDKSGLPSDRFFAERPEGSVSTLKIQRTQQEDSAVYLCASSLARATNEKLFFGSGTQLSVL.

V gene TRBV7-8 combines with J gene TRBJ2-3, with a possible D match to TRBD2 (5 bases). The V end lost 1 base, the J end lost 4 bases, and 21 bases lay between the germline ends. In germline, CDR1 is SGHVS, CDR2 FQNEAQ. The CDR3 has 18 residues. DNA for the CDR3: TGTGCCAGCAGCTTAGGATTGATTGGTTTGCGGCGGGCAGATACGCAGTATTTT. Translating it yields CASSLGLIGLRRADTQYF.

This clone has just a few counts. The chain employs TRBV2 and TRBJ1-2, with 7 bases matching TRBD1. The germline CDR1 and CDR2 sequences are SNHLY and FYNNEI. J gave up 8 bases and V 3 bases, and 9 bases lay outside the gene matches. The CDR3 consists of 14 residues. The CDR3, as DNA: TGTGCCAGCAGTGATCCAGGGACAGTCATAGGCTACACCTTC. Translating gives CASSDPGTVIGYTF.

CDR3 sequence (DNA): TGTGCCAGCAGCGAAACGACTAGTATTTTGATGGAGCAGTACTTC. This codes for CASSETTSILMEQYF. The chain links TRBV7-9 to TRBJ2-7; TRBD2 might be the D (6 bases). CDR3 length equals 15 residues. V lost 5 bases and J lost 7, with 21 bases in between. CDR1 and CDR2 from the germline V gene are SEHNR and FQNEAQ (reference sequence).

This chain uses TRBV11-2 with TRBJ1-3; D unclear. Germline V gives CDR1 SGHAT, CDR2 FQNNGV. Trimming removed 0 bases from V and 0 bases from J, with 3 bases in between. This CDR3 is 14 amino acids long. The CDR3 protein is CASSLESSGNTIYF. For the CDR3, the DNA is TGTGCCAGCAGCTTAGAGAGCTCTGGAAACACCATATATTTT. Looking up the rest from reference TRBV11-2 and TRBJ1-3 gives the full variable domain: EAGVAQSPRYKIIEKRQSVAFWCNPISGHATLYWYQQILGQGPKLLIQFQNNGVVDDSQLPKDRFSAERLKGVDSTLKIQPAKLEDSAVYLCASSLESSGNTIYFGEGSWLTVV.

The V call is TRBV28, the J call TRBJ2-1, with a possible D match to TRBD1 (6 bases). V was pared by 8 bases and J by 3 bases, with 8 bases between. From germline, CDR1 is MDHEN and CDR2 SYDVKM. This CDR3 region has 12 residues. As DNA, the CDR3 is TGTGCCAGCTCAGGGGTCTACAATGAGCAGTTCTTC. Its protein is CASSGVYNEQFF.

This sequence joins TRBV30 and TRBJ2-1, with 9 nucleotides matching TRBD2. Germline lookup yields CDR1 GTSNPN and CDR2 SVGIG (reference sequence). V trimming: 3 bases; J trimming: 4 bases; junction bases outside the gene matches: 10. The CDR3 extends over 16 amino acids. The CDR3 spells CAWSGASGGPYNEQFF. DNA of the CDR3: TGTGCCTGGAGCGGGGCCAGCGGGGGGCCATACAATGAGCAGTTCTTC. Full variable domain (remainder filled in from reference TRBV30 and TRBJ2-1): SQTIHQWPATLVQPVGSPLSLECTVEGTSNPNLYWYRQAAGRGLQLLFYSVGIGQISSEVPQNLSASRPQDRQFILSSKKLLLSDSGFYLCAWSGASGGPYNEQFFGPGTRLTVL.